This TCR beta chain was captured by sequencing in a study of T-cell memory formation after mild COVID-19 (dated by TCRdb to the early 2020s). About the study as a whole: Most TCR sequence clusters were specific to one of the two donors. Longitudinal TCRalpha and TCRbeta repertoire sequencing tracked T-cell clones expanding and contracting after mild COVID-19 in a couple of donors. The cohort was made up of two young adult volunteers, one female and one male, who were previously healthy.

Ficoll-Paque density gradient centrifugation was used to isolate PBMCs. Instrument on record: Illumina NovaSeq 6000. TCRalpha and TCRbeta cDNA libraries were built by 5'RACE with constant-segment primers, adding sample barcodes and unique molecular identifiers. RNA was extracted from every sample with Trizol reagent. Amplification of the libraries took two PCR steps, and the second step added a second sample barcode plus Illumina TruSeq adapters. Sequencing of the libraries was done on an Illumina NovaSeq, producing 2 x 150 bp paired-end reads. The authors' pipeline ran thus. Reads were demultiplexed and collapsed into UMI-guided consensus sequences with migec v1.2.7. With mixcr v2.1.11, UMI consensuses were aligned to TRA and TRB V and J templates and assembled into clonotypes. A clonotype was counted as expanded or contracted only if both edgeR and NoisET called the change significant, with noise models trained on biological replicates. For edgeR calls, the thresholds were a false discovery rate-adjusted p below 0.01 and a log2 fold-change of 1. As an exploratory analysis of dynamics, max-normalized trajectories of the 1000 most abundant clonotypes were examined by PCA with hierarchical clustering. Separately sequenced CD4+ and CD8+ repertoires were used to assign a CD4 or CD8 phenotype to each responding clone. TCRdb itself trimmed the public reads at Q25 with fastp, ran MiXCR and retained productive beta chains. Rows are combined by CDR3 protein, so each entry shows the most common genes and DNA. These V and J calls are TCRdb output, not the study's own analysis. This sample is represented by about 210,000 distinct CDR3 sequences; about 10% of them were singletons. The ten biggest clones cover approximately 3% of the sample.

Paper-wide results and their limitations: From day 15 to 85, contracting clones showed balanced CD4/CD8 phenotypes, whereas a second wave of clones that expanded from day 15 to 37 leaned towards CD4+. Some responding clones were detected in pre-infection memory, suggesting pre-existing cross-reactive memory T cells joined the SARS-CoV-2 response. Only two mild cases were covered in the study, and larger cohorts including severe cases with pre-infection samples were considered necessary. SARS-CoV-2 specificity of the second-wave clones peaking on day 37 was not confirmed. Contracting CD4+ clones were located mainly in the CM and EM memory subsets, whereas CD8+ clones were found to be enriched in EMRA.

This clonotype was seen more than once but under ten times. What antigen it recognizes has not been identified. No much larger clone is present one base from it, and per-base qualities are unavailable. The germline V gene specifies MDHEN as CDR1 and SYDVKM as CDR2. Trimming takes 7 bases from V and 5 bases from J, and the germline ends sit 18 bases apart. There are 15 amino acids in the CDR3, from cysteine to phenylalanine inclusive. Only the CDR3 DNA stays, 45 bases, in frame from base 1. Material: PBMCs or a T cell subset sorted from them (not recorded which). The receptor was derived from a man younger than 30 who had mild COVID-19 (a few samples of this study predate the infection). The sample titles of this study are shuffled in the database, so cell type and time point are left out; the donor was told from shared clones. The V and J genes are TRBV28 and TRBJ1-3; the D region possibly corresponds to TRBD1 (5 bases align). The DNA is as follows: TGTGCCAGCAAATCAACCCGGGGGGGTAGAAACACCATATATTTT. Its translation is CASKSTRGGRNTIYF.